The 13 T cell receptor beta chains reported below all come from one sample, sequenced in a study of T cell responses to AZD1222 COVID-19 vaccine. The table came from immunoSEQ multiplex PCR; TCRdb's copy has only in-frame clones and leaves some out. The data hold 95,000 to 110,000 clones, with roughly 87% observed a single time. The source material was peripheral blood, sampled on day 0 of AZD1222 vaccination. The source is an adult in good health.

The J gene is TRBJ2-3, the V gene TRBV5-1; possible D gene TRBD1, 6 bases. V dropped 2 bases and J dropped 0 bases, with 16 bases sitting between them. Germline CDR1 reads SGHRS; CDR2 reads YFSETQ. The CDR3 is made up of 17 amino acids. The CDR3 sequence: CASSFSDSTLSTDTQYF. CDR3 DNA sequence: TGCGCCAGCAGCTTCTCGGACAGTACCCTTAGCACAGATACGCAGTATTTT.

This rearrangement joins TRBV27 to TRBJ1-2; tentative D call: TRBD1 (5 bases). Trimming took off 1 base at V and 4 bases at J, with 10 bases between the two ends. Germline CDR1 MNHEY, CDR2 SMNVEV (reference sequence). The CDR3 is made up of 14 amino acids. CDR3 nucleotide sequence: TGTGCCAGCAGTTTATATGGGGCTGCCTATGGCTACACCTTC. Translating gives CASSLYGAAYGYTF.

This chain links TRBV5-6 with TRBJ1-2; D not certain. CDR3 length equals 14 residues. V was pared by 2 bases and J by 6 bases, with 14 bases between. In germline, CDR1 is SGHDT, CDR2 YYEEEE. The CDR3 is CASSFGVWNDGYTF. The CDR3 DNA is TGTGCCAGCAGCTTCGGTGTGTGGAATGATGGCTACACCTTC.

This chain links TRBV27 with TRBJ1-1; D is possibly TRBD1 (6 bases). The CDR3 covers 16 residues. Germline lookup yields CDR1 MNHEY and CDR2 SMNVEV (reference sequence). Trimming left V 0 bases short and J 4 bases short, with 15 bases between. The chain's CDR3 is CASSLSPWGGGTEAFF. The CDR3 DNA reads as TGTGCCAGCAGTTTATCGCCCTGGGGAGGGGGCACTGAAGCTTTCTTT.

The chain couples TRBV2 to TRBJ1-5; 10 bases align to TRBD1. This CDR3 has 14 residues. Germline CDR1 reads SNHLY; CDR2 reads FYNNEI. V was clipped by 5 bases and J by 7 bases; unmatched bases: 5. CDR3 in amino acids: CASSSDRGLQPQHF. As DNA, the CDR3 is TGTGCCAGCAGTTCGGACAGGGGGTTGCAGCCCCAGCATTTT.

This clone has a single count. CDR3 coding DNA: TGTGCCAGCATGAGGGGCACTGAAGCTTTCTTT. Translating it yields CASMRGTEAFF. V and J are TRBV7-9 and TRBJ1-1, with D possibly matching TRBD1 (5 bases). CDR1 and CDR2 from the germline V gene are SEHNR and FQNEAQ (reference sequence). Deletions cut 7 bases from V and 4 bases from J, with 7 bases between. The CDR3 is 11 amino acids.

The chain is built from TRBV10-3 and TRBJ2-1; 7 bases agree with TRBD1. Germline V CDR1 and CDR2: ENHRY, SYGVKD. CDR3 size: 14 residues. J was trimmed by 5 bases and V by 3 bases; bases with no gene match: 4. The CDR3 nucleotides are TGTGCCATCAGTGATCGTACAGGGGACAATGAGCAGTTCTTC. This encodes CAISDRTGDNEQFF.

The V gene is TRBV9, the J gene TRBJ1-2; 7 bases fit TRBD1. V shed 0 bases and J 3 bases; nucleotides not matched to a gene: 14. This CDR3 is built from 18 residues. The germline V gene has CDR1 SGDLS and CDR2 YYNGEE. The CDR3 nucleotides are TGTGCCAGCAGCGTAGCTTCGGGCGGCAGACAGGGCTACTATGGCTACACCTTC. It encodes CASSVASGGRQGYYGYTF.

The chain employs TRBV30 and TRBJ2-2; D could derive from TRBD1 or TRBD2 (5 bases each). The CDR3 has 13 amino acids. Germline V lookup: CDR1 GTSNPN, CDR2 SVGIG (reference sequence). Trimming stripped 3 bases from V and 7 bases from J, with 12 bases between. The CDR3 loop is CAWSNGARGELFF. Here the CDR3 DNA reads TGTGCCTGGAGCAACGGGGCGCGCGGGGAGCTGTTTTTT.

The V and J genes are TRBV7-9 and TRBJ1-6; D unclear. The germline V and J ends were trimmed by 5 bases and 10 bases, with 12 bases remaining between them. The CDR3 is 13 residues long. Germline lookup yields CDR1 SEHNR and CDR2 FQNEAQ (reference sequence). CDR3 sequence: CASSIGFSSPLHF. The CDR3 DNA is TGTGCCAGCAGCATCGGATTCTCATCACCCCTCCACTTT.

The CDR3 loop is CASSQAATGSYEQYF. CDR3 DNA sequence: TGCGCCAGCAGCCAAGCCGCGACAGGGTCCTACGAGCAGTACTTC. The V call is TRBV4-3, the J call TRBJ2-7, with 7 bases identical to TRBD1. From germline, CDR1 is LGHNA and CDR2 YSLEER. This CDR3 is 15 amino acids long. J lost 1 base, V lost 1 base, and 4 bases had no gene match.

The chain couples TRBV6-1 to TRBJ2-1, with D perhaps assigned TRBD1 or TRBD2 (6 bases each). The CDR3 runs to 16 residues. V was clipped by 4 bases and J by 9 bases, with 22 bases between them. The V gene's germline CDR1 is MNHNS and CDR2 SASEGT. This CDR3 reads CASSALSNGGGVEQFF. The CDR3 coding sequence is TGTGCCAGCAGTGCCCTCTCCAACGGGGGCGGGGTTGAGCAGTTCTTC.

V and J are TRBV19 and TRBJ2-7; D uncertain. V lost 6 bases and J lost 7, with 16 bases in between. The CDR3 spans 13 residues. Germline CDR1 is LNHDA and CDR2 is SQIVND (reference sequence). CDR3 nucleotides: TGTGCCAGTAGAGGGTTGGGTGCGGCGGAGCAGTACTTC. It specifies CASRGLGAAEQYF.